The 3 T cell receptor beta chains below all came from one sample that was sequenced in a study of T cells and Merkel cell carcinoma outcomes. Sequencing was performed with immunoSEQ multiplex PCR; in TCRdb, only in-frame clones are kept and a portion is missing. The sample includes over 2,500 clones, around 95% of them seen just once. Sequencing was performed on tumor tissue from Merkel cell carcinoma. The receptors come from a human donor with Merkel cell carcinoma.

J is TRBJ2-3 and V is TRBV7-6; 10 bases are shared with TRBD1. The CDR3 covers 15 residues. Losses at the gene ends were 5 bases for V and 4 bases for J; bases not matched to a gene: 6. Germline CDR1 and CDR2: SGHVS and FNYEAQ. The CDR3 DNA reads TGTGCCAGCAGCCCGGGACAGGGGTTTGCAGATACGCAGTATTTT. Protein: CASSPGQGFADTQYF.

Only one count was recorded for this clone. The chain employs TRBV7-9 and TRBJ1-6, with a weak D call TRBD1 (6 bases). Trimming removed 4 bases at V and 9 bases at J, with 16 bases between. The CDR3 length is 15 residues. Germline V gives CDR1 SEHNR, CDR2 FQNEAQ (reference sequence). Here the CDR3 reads CASSSQGGSFSPLHF. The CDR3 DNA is TGTGCCAGCAGCTCACAGGGAGGAAGCTTTTCACCCCTCCACTTT.

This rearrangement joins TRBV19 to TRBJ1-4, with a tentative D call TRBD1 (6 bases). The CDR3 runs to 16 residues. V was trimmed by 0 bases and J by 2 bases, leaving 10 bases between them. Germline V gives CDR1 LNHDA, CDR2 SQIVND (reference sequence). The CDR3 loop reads CASSIDGGGTNEKLFF. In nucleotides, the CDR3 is TGTGCCAGTAGTATAGATGGTGGGGGCACTAATGAAAAACTGTTTTTT.